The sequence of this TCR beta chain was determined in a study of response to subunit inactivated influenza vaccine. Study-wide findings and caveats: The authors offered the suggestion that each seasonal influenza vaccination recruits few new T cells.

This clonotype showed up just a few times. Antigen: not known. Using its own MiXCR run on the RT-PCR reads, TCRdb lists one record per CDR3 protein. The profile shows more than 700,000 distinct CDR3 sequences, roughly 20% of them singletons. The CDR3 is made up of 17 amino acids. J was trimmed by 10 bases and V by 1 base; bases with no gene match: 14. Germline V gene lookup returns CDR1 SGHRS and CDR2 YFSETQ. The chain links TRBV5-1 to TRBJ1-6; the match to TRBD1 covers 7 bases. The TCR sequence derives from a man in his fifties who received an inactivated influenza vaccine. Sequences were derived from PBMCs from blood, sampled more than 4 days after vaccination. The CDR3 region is CASSLRGGQFVDSPLHF. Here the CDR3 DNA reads TGCGCCAGCAGCTTGAGAGGGGGACAGTTCGTGGACTCACCCCTCCACTTT.